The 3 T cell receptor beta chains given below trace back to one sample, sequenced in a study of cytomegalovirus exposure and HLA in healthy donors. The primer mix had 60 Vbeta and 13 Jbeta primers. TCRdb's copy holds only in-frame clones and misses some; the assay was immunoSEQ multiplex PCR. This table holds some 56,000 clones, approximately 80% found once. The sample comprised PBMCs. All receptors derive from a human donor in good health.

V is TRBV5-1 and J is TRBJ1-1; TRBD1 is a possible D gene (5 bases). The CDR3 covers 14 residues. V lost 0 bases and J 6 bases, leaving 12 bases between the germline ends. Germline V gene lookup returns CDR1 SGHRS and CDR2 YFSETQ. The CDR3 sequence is CASSLAGGSSEAFF. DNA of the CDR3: TGCGCCAGCAGCTTGGCCGGGGGGAGTTCTGAAGCTTTCTTT.

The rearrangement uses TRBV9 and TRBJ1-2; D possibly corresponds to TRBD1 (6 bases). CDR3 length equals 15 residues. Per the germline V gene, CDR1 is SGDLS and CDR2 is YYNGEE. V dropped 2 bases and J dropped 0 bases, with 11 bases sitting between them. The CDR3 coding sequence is TGTGCCAGCAGCGTGAACAGGGTTGCTAACTATGGCTACACCTTC. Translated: CASSVNRVANYGYTF.

Here the CDR3 reads CASSVGARRISTDTQYF. CDR3 sequence (DNA): TGTGCCAGCAGCGTAGGGGCGCGGAGGATCAGCACAGATACGCAGTATTTT. J is TRBJ2-3 and V is TRBV9; D may be TRBD2 (5 bases). The CDR3 is made up of 17 amino acids. Per germline, CDR1 SGDLS and CDR2 YYNGEE. Trimming stripped 0 bases from V and 0 bases from J, with 14 bases between.